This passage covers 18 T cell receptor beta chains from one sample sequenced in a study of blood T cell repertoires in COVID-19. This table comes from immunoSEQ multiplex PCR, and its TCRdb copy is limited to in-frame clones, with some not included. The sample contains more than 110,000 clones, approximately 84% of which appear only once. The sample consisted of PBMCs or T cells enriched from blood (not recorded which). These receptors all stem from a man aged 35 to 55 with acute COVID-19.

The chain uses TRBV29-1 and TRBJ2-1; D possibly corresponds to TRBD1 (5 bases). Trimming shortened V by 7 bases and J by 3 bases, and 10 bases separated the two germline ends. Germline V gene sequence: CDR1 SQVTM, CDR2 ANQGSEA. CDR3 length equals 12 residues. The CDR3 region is CSALTDYNEQFF. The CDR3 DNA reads TGCAGCGCATTGACAGACTACAATGAGCAGTTCTTC.

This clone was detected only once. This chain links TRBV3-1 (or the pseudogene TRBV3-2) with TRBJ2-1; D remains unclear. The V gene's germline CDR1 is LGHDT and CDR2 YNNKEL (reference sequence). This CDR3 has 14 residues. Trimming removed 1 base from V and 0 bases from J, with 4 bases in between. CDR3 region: CASSQVGSYNEQFF. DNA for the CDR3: TGTGCCAGCAGCCAAGTCGGCTCCTACAATGAGCAGTTCTTC.

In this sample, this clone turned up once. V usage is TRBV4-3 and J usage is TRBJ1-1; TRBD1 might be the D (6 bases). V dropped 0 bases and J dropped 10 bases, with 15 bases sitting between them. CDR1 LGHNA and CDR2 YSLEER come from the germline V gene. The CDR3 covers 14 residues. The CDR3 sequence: CASSQDISGGAAFF. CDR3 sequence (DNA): TGCGCCAGCAGCCAAGATATAAGCGGGGGGGCAGCTTTCTTT.

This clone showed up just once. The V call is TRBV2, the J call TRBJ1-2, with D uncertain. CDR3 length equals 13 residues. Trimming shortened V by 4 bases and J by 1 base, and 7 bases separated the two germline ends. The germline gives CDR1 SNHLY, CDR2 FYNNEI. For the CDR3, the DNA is TGTGCCAGCAGTGCTGACAATAACTATGGCTACACCTTC. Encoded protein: CASSADNNYGYTF.

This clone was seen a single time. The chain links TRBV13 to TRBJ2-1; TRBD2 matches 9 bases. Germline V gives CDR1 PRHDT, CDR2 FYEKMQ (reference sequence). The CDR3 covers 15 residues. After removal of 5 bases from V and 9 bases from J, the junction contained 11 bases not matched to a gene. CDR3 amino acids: CASSPGGSGSGEQFF. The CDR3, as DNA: TGTGCCAGCAGCCCCGGGGGTAGCGGGAGTGGTGAGCAGTTCTTC.

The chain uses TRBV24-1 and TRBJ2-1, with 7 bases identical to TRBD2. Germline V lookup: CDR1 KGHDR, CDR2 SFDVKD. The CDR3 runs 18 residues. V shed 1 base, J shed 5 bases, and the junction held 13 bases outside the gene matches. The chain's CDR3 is CATSDFEGGGSGNNEQFF. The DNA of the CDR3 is TGTGCCACCAGTGATTTTGAGGGCGGCGGGAGCGGCAACAATGAGCAGTTCTTC.

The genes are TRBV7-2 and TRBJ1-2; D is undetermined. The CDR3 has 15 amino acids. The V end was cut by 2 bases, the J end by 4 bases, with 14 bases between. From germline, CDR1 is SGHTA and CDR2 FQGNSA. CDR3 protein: CASSLYEGSIYGYTF. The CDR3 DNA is TGTGCCAGCAGCTTATACGAGGGCTCCATCTATGGCTACACCTTC.

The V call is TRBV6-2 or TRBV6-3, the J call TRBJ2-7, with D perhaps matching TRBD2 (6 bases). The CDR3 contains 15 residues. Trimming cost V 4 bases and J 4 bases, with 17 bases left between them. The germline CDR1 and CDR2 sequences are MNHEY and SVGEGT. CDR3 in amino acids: CASSSPTRLVYEQYF. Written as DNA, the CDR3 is TGTGCCAGCAGTTCCCCTACCCGACTAGTTTACGAGCAGTACTTC.

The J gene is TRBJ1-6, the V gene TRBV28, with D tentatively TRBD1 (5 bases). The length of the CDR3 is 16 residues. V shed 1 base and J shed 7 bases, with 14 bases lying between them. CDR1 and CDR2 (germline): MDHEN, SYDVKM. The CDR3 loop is CASSLLGYKGNSPLHF. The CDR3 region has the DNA TGTGCCAGCAGTTTATTGGGATACAAGGGGAATTCACCCCTCCACTTT. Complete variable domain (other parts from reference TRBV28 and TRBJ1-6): DVKVTQSSRYLVKRTGEKVFLECVQDMDHENMFWYRQDPGLGLRLIYFSYDVKMKEKGDIPEGYSVSREKKERFSLILESASTNQTSMYLCASSLLGYKGNSPLHFGNGTRLTVT.

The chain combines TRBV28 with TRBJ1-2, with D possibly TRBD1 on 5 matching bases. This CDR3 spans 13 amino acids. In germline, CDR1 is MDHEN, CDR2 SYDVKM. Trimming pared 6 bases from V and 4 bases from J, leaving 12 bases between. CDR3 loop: CASSPSGGYGYTF. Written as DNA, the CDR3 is TGTGCCAGCAGCCCTTCGGGGGGCTATGGCTACACCTTC.

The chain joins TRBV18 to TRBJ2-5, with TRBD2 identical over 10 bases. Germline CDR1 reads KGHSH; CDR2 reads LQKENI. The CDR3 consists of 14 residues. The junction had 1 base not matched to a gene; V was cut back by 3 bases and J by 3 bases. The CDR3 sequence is CASSPLAGEETQYF. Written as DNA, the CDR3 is TGTGCCAGCTCACCCCTAGCGGGGGAAGAGACCCAGTACTTC.

The CDR3 reads CASSLTGDNQPQHF. CDR3 coding DNA: TGTGCCAGCAGCTTGACAGGGGATAATCAGCCCCAGCATTTT. The chain links TRBV7-9 to TRBJ1-5; 8 bases match TRBD1. Germline V gene data show CDR1 as SEHNR and CDR2 as FQNEAQ (reference sequence). This CDR3 spans 14 amino acids. V was pared by 3 bases and J by 4 bases, with 2 bases of the junction left unmatched. The whole variable domain, filled in from reference TRBV7-9 and TRBJ1-5, reads DTGVSQNPRHKITKRGQNVTFRCDPISEHNRLYWYRQTLGQGPEFLTYFQNEAQLEKSRLLSDRFSAERPKGSFSTLEIQRTEQGDSAMYLCASSLTGDNQPQHFGDGTRLSIL.

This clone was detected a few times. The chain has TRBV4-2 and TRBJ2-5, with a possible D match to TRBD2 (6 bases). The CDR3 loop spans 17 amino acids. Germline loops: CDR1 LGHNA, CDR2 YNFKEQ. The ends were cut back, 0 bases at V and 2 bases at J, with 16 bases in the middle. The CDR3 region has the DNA TGTGCCAGCAGCCAAGAAGTGTCGGGGGTCAGGCAAGAGACCCAGTACTTC. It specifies CASSQEVSGVRQETQYF.

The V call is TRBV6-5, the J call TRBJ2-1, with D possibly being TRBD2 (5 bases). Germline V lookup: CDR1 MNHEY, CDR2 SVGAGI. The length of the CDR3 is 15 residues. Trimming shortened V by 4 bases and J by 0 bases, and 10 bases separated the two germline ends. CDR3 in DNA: TGTGCCAGCAGTTCACTGAGGGACTCCTACAATGAGCAGTTCTTC. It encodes CASSSLRDSYNEQFF.

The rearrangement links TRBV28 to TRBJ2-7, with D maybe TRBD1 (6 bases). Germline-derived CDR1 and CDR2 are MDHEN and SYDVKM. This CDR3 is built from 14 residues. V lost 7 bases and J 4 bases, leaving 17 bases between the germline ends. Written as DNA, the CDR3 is TGTGCCAGCACTTCACAGGGCCCTCCTTACGAGCAGTACTTC. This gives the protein CASTSQGPPYEQYF.

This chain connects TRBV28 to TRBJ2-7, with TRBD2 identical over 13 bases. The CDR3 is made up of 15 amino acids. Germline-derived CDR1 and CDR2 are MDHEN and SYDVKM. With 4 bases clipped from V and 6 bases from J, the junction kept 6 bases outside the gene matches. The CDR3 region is CASSWGGTSGAEQYF. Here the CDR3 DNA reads TGTGCCAGCAGTTGGGGGGGGACTAGCGGGGCCGAGCAGTACTTC.

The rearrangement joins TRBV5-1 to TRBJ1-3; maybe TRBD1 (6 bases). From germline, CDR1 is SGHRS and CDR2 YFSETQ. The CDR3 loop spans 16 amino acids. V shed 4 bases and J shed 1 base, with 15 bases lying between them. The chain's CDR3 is CASSPGGLSSGNTIYF. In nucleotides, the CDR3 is TGCGCCAGCAGCCCGGGGGGCCTATCGTCTGGAAACACCATATATTTT.

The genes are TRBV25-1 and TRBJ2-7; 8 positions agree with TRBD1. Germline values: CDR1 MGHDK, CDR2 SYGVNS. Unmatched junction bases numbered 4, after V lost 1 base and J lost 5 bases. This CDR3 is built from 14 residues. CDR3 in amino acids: CASSESWTGNEQYF. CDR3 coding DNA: TGTGCCAGCAGTGAATCATGGACAGGGAACGAGCAGTACTTC.